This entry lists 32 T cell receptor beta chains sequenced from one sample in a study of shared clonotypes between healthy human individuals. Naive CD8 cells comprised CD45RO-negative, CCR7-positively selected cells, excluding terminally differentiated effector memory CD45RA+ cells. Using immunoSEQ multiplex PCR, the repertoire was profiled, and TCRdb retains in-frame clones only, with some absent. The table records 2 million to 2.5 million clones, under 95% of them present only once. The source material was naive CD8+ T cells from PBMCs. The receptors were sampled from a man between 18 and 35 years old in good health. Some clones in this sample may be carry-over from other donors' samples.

The CDR3 protein is CASSLDGRAGANVLTF. CDR3 DNA: TGTGCCAGCAGCTTAGACGGGAGGGCTGGGGCCAACGTCCTGACTTTC. This chain links TRBV7-8 with TRBJ2-6, with 8 bases that match TRBD2. The ends lost 1 base at V and 2 bases at J; junction bases unmatched: 1. The germline V gene encodes CDR1 SGHVS and CDR2 FQNEAQ. The CDR3 has 16 amino acids.

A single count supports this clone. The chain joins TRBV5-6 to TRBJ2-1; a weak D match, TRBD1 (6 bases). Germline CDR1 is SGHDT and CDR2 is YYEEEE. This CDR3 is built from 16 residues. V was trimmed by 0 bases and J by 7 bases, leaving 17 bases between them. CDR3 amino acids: CASSLAVRGFWNEQFF. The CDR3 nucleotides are TGTGCCAGCAGCTTGGCCGTCAGGGGCTTTTGGAATGAGCAGTTCTTC.

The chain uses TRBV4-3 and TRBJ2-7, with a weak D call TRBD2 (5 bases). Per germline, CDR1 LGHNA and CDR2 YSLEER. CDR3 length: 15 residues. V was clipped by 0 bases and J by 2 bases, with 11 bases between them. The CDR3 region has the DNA TGCGCCAGCAGCCAAGACGGACTGAATGCCTACGAGCAGTACTTC. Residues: CASSQDGLNAYEQYF.

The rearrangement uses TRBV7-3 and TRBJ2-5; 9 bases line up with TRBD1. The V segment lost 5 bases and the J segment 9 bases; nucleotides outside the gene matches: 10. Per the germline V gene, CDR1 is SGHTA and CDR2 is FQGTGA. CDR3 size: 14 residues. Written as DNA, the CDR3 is TGTGCCAGCAGCCCCTCTACAGGGGGCTGGTCCCAGTACTTC. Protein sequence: CASSPSTGGWSQYF.

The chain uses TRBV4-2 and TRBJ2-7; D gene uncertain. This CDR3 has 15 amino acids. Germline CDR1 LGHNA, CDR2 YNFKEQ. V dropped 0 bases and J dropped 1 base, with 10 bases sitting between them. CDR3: CASSQDADGSYEQYF. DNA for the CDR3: TGTGCCAGCAGCCAAGATGCTGACGGGTCCTACGAGCAGTACTTC.

CDR3 sequence: CASSLSKGANGYGYTF. The DNA for the CDR3 is TGTGCCAGCAGTTTATCGAAGGGAGCGAATGGGTATGGCTACACCTTC. The chain joins TRBV27 to TRBJ1-2; no clear D gene. This CDR3 has 16 amino acids. The ends were cut back, 0 bases at V and 5 bases at J, with 16 bases in the middle. CDR1 is MNHEY, CDR2 SMNVEV, per germline (reference sequence).

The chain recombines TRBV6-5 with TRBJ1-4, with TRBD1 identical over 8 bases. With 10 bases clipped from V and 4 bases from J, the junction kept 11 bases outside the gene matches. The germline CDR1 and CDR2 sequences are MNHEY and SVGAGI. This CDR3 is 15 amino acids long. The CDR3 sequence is CATKSRDRINEKLFF. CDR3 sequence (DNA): TGTGCCACCAAATCCCGGGACAGGATTAATGAAAAACTGTTTTTT.

The CDR3 DNA reads TGTGCCAGTAGTGCCCCGGGACAGGGTCCGAACACTGAAGCTTTCTTT. Residues: CASSAPGQGPNTEAFF. The chain uses TRBV19 and TRBJ1-1; 9 bases agree with TRBD1. With 5 bases clipped from V and 1 base from J, the junction kept 8 bases outside the gene matches. Germline lookup yields CDR1 LNHDA and CDR2 SQIVND (reference sequence). CDR3 length equals 16 residues.

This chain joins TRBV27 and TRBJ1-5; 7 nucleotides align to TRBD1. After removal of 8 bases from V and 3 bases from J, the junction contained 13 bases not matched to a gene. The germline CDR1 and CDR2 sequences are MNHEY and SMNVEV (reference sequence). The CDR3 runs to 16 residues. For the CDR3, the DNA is TGTGCCAGCTCCTCAGGGGGGGGCTACATCAATCAGCCCCAGCATTTT. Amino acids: CASSSGGGYINQPQHF.

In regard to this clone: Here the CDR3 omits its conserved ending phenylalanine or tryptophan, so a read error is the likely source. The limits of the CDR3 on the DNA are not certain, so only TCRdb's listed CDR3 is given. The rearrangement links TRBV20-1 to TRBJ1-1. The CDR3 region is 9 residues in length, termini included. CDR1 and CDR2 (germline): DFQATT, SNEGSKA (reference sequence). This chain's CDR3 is CSARAAAFH.

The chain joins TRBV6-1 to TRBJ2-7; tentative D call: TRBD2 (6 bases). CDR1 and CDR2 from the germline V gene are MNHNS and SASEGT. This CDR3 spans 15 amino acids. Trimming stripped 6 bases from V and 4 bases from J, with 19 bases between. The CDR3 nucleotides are TGTGCCAGCAGAGACCGGGGACTCGGGATGTACGAGCAGTACTTC. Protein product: CASRDRGLGMYEQYF.

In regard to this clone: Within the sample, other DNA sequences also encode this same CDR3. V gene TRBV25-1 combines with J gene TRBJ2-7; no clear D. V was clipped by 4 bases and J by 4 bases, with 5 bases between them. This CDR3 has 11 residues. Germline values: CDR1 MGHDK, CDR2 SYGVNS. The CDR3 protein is CASSGGYEQYF. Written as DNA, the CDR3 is TGTGCCAGCAGTGGGGGTTACGAGCAGTACTTC.

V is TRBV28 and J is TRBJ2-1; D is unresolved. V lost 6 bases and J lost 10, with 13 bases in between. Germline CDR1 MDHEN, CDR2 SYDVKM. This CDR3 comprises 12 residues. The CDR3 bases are TGTGCCAGCAGCATCCATAGGACCGAGCAGTTCTTC. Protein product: CASSIHRTEQFF.

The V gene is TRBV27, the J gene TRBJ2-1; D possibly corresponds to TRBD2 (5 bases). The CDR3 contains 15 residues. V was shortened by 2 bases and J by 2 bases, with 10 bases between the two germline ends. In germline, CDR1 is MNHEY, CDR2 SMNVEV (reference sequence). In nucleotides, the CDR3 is TGTGCCAGCAGTTTACGAACCGGGACCTACAATGAGCAGTTCTTC. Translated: CASSLRTGTYNEQFF.

CDR3: CASSWTSPTYEQYF. CDR3 coding DNA: TGTGCCAGCAGTTGGACTAGCCCCACCTACGAGCAGTACTTC. This chain joins TRBV28 and TRBJ2-7, with 8 bases identical to TRBD2. Germline loops: CDR1 MDHEN, CDR2 SYDVKM. Trimming removed 4 bases from V and 2 bases from J; junction bases left unmatched: 4. The CDR3 extends over 14 amino acids.

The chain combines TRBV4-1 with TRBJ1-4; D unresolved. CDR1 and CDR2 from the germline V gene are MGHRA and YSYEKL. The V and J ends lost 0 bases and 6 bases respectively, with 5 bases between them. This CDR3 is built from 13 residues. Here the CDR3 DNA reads TGCGCCAGCAGCCAAGATTTCGATGAAAAACTGTTTTTT. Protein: CASSQDFDEKLFF.

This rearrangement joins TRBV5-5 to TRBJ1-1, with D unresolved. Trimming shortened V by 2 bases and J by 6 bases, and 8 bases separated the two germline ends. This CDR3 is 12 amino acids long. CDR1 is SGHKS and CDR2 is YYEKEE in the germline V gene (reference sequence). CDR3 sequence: CASSFRRPEAFF. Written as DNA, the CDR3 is TGTGCCAGCAGCTTCCGACGACCTGAAGCTTTCTTT. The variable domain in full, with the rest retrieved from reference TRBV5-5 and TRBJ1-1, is DAGVTQSPTHLIKTRGQQVTLRCSPISGHKSVSWYQQVLGQGPQFIFQYYEKEERGRGNFPDRFSARQFPNYSSELNVNALLLGDSALYLCASSFRRPEAFFGQGTRLTVV.

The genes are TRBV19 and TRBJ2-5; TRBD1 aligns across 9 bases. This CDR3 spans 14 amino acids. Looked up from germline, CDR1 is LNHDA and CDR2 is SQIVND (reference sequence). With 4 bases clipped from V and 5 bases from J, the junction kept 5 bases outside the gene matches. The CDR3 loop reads CASSTGTGLETQYF. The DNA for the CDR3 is TGTGCCAGTAGTACCGGGACAGGGCTGGAGACCCAGTACTTC.

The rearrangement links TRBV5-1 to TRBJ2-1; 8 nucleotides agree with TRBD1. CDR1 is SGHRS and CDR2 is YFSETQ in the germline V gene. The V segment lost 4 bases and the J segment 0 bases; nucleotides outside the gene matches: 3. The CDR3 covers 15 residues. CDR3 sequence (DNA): TGCGCCAGCAGCAGGGACAGGAGCTCCTACAATGAGCAGTTCTTC. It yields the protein CASSRDRSSYNEQFF.

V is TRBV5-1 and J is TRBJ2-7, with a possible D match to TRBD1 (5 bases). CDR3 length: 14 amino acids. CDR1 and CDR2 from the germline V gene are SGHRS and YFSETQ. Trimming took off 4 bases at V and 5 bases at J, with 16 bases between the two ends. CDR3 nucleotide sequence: TGCGCCAGCAGCCCTAGGACACGGCGCGACGAGCAGTACTTC. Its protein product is CASSPRTRRDEQYF.

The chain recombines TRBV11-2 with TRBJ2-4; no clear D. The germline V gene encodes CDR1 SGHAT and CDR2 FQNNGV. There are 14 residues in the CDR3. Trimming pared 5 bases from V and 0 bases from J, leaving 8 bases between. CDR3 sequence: CASSGRLAKNIQYF. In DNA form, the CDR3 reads TGTGCCAGCAGCGGACGGCTAGCCAAAAACATTCAGTACTTC.

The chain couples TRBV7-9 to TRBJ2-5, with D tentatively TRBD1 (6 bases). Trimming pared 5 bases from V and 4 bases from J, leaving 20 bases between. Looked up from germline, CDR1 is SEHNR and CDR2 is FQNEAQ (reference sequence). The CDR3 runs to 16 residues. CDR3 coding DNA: TGTGCCAGCAGCCCCCACAGGGACCCTCTTCGAGAGACCCAGTACTTC. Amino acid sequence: CASSPHRDPLRETQYF.

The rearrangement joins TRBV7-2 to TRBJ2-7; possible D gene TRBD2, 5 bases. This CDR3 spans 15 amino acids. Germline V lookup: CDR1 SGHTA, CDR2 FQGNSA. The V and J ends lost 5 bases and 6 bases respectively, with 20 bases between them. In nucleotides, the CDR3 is TGTGCCAGCAGCCCCAGCTGGGGAGAAGCCCTCGAGCAGTACTTC. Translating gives CASSPSWGEALEQYF.

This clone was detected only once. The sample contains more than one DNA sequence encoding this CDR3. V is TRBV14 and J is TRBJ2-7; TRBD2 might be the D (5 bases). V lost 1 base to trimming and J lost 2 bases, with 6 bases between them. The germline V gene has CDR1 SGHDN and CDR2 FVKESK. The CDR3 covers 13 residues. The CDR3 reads CASSQVLAYEQYF. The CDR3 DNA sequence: TGTGCCAGCAGCCAAGTACTAGCCTACGAGCAGTACTTC.

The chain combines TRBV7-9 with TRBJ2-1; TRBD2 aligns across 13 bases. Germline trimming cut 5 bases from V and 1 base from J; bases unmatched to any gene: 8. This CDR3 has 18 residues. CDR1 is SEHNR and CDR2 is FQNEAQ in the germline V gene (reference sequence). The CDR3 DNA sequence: TGTGCCAGCAGCCACGGACTAGCGGGAGTCAGGTCCTACAATGAGCAGTTCTTC. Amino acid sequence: CASSHGLAGVRSYNEQFF.

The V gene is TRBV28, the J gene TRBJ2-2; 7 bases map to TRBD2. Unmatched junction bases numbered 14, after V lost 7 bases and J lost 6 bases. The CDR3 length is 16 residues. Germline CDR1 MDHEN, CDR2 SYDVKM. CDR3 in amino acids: CASTLHGGRAPGELFF. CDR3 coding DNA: TGTGCCAGCACTCTCCATGGGGGGAGGGCCCCCGGGGAGCTGTTTTTT.

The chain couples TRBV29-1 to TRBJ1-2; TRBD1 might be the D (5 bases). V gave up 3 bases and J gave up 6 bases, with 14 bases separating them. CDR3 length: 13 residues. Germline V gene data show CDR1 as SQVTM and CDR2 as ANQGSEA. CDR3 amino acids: CSVDRGIGDGYTF. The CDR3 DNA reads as TGCAGCGTTGATCGGGGGATCGGTGATGGCTACACCTTC.

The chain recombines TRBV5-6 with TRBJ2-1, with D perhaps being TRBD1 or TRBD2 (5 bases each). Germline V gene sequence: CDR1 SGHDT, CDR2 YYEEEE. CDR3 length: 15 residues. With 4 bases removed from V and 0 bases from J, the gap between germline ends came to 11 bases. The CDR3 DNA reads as TGTGCCAGCAGCACGGGACCGAGCTCCTACAATGAGCAGTTCTTC. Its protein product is CASSTGPSSYNEQFF.

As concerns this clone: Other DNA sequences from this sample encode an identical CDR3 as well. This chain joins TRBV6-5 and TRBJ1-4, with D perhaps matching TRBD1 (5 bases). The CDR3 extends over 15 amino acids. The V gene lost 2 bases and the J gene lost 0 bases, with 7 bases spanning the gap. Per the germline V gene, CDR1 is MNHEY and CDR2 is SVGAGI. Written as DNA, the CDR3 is TGTGCCAGCAGTTACGGGGGGACAACTAATGAAAAACTGTTTTTT. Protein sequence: CASSYGGTTNEKLFF.

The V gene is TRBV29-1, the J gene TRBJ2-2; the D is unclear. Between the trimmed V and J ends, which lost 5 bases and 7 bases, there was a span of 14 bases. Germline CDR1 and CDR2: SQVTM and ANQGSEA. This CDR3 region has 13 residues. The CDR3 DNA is TGCAGCGTTCGGTCCACAAACTTCGGGGAGCTGTTTTTT. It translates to CSVRSTNFGELFF.

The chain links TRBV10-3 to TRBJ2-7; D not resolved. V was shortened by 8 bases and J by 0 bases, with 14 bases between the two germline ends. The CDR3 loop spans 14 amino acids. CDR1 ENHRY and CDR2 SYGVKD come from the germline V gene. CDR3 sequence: CAILDGESSYEQYF. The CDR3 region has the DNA TGTGCCATCTTGGACGGAGAGAGCTCCTACGAGCAGTACTTC.

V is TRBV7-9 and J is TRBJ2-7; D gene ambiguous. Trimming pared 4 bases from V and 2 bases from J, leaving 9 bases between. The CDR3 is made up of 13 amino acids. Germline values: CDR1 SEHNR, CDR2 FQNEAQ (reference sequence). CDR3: CASSSDQPYEQYF. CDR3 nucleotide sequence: TGTGCCAGCAGCTCAGACCAACCCTACGAGCAGTACTTC.